The 27 T cell receptor beta chains presented below share a single source sample, sequenced in a study of high-grade serous ovarian cancer treatment subgroups. TCRdb's table, derived via immunoSEQ multiplex PCR, lists solely in-frame clones and lacks some. The sample contains over 5,000 clones, 75% to 85% of which appear only once. Tumor tissue was taken before any definitive surgery or chemotherapy was given. The sequencing input was tumor tissue. These receptors came from a human donor with high-grade serous ovarian cancer.

The count of this clone is one. The chain recombines TRBV6-6 with TRBJ2-2; 8 bases map to TRBD2. The CDR3 runs 15 residues. V was clipped by 6 bases and J by 1 base; unmatched bases: 4. Per germline, CDR1 MNHNY and CDR2 SVGAGI (reference sequence). CDR3 protein: CASSRGGLNTGELFF. CDR3 DNA sequence: TGTGCCAGCAGCCGCGGGGGGTTGAACACCGGGGAGCTGTTTTTT.

The chain is built from TRBV4-1 and TRBJ2-7; no firm D call. CDR3 length: 15 residues. CDR1 MGHRA and CDR2 YSYEKL come from the germline V gene. Between the trimmed V and J ends, which lost 1 base and 0 bases, there was a span of 10 bases. The CDR3 region has the DNA TGCGCCAGCAGCCAAGGACGCGGCAACTCCTACGAGCAGTACTTC. It encodes CASSQGRGNSYEQYF.

The chain joins TRBV14 to TRBJ2-5, with D possibly matching TRBD1 (6 bases). Germline-derived CDR1 and CDR2 are SGHDN and FVKESK. This CDR3 contains 15 residues. V was pared by 4 bases and J by 1 base, with 13 bases between. The CDR3 sequence is CASSLRTGSQETQYF. The CDR3 DNA follows: TGTGCCAGCAGCCTCCGAACAGGGTCCCAAGAGACCCAGTACTTC.

This chain's CDR3 is CASSLGQGDRGRYGYTF. For the CDR3, the DNA is TGCGCCAGCAGCCTGGGACAGGGGGACCGAGGGCGCTATGGCTACACCTTC. The V and J genes are TRBV4-1 and TRBJ1-2; 11 bases are shared with TRBD1. The CDR3 totals 17 residues. Germline values: CDR1 MGHRA, CDR2 YSYEKL. With 4 bases clipped from V and 4 bases from J, the junction kept 11 bases outside the gene matches.

The rearrangement uses TRBV6-6 and TRBJ2-1; weak D call: TRBD2 (5 bases). CDR1 is MNHNY, CDR2 SVGAGI, per germline (reference sequence). Deletions cut 2 bases from V and 5 bases from J, with 16 bases between. This CDR3 contains 16 residues. The CDR3 DNA reads TGTGCCAGCAGTTACGAGCGGACGGCGAGACACAATGAGCAGTTCTTC. It yields the protein CASSYERTARHNEQFF.

The chain has TRBV5-6 and TRBJ2-5, with TRBD1 identical over 8 bases. Germline CDR1 reads SGHDT; CDR2 reads YYEEEE. The CDR3 loop spans 14 amino acids. The J segment lost 3 bases and the V segment lost 4 bases, leaving 5 bases of the junction unmatched. The CDR3 DNA reads as TGTGCCAGCAGCGAAACAGGGGGGAAAGAGACCCAGTACTTC. This translates into CASSETGGKETQYF.

This clone was observed a few times. The V and J genes are TRBV7-9 and TRBJ1-1, with TRBD1 matching over 8 bases. The CDR3 has 18 amino acids. Germline assignment: CDR1 SEHNR and CDR2 FQNEAQ (reference sequence). The junction had 15 bases not matched to a gene; V was cut back by 5 bases and J by 1 base. The chain's CDR3 is CASSADRTGLGPNTEAFF. The CDR3 bases are TGTGCCAGCAGCGCTGACAGGACAGGGCTGGGACCGAACACTGAAGCTTTCTTT.

This chain links TRBV5-1 with TRBJ1-2; weak D call: TRBD1 (6 bases). The germline V and J ends were trimmed by 4 bases and 8 bases, with 21 bases remaining between them. The CDR3 sequence is 15 residues long. CDR1 is SGHRS, CDR2 YFSETQ, per germline. CDR3 bases: TGCGCCAGCAGCCAGTCCGGACAGTTCGCCAGCGGCTACACCTTC. This sequence encodes CASSQSGQFASGYTF.

The gene calls are TRBV28 and TRBJ1-2; TRBD1 agrees at 8 bases. The CDR3 is made up of 15 amino acids. The ends lost 5 bases at V and 2 bases at J; junction bases unmatched: 7. Germline CDR1 MDHEN, CDR2 SYDVKM. CDR3 DNA: TGTGCCAGCAGTACTATGACAGGGGTCAACTATGGCTACACCTTC. Its translation: CASSTMTGVNYGYTF.

Note on this clone: Distinct nucleotide sequences in the sample also encode this CDR3. The rearrangement links TRBV29-1 to TRBJ2-5; D is ambiguous. Germline CDR1 and CDR2: SQVTM and ANQGSEA. Trimming shortened V by 3 bases and J by 2 bases, and 4 bases separated the two germline ends. The CDR3 totals 11 residues. This chain's CDR3 is CSVDQQETQYF. CDR3 bases: TGCAGCGTTGACCAACAAGAGACCCAGTACTTC. The complete variable domain, with remaining parts taken from reference TRBV29-1 and TRBJ2-5, reads SAVISQKPSRDICQRGTSLTIQCQVDSQVTMMFWYRQQPGQSLTLIATANQGSEATYESGFVIDKFPISRPNLTFSTLTVSNMSPEDSSIYLCSVDQQETQYFGPGTRLLVL.

This clone appeared a single time. The CDR3 DNA sequence: TGTGCCAGCACCCCACGGACAGTGAGCACTGAAGCTTTCTTT. Protein: CASTPRTVSTEAFF. This chain uses TRBV7-9 with TRBJ1-1; tentative D call: TRBD1 (6 bases). The germline CDR1 and CDR2 sequences are SEHNR and FQNEAQ (reference sequence). Trimming cost V 7 bases and J 4 bases, with 16 bases left between them. The CDR3 has 14 amino acids.

The rearrangement links TRBV6-1 to TRBJ2-3; D is unclear. The CDR3 spans 12 residues. Deletions cut 4 bases from V and 0 bases from J, with 2 bases between. Germline V gene lookup returns CDR1 MNHNS and CDR2 SASEGT. The DNA of the CDR3 is TGTGCCAGCAGTGGGAGCACAGATACGCAGTATTTT. It specifies CASSGSTDTQYF.

This clone is judged medium-sized. V usage is TRBV6-6 and J usage is TRBJ1-6, with 7 nucleotides matching TRBD1. J lost 10 bases, V lost 1 base, and 7 bases had no gene match. The germline V gene has CDR1 MNHNY and CDR2 SVGAGI (reference sequence). The length of the CDR3 is 15 residues. In DNA form, the CDR3 reads TGTGCCAGCAGTTACTTGACAGGGTCTACCTCACCCCTCCACTTT. Translating gives CASSYLTGSTSPLHF.

The rearrangement uses TRBV7-9 and TRBJ1-2; the D gene is possibly TRBD1 (5 bases). The V end was cut by 5 bases, the J end by 0 bases, with 16 bases between. The CDR3 sequence is 16 residues long. Germline CDR1 and CDR2: SEHNR and FQNEAQ (reference sequence). CDR3 sequence (DNA): TGTGCCAGCAGCCCACCCAGGGAAAGAGCTAACTATGGCTACACCTTC. Amino acids: CASSPPRERANYGYTF. Full variable domain (remainder filled in from reference TRBV7-9 and TRBJ1-2): DTGVSQNPRHKITKRGQNVTFRCDPISEHNRLYWYRQTLGQGPEFLTYFQNEAQLEKSRLLSDRFSAERPKGSFSTLEIQRTEQGDSAMYLCASSPPRERANYGYTFGSGTRLTVV.

The chain employs TRBV7-6 and TRBJ2-1; 11 positions agree with TRBD2. The CDR3 length is 16 residues. Per germline, CDR1 SGHVS and CDR2 FNYEAQ. V lost 5 bases to trimming and J lost 9 bases; unmatched junction nucleotides: 12. The CDR3 DNA sequence: TGTGCCAGCAGCATCTCTAGCGGGGGGATTAGGGGTGAGCAGTTCTTC. Its translation is CASSISSGGIRGEQFF. Using reference TRBV7-6 and TRBJ2-1 for the parts outside the CDR3, the full variable domain is GAGVSQSPRYKVTKRGQDVALRCDPISGHVSLYWYRQALGQGPEFLTYFNYEAQQDKSGLPNDRFSAERPEGSISTLTIQRTEQRDSAMYRCASSISSGGIRGEQFFGPGTRLTVL.

The chain joins TRBV21-1 to TRBJ1-5; the listed D gene, TRBD1, was not tested against the DNA. TRBV21-1 is annotated as a pseudogene. This CDR3 contains 17 residues. CDR3 DNA sequence: TGTGCCAGCAACCGATCCAGGCAAATTTATAGCAATCAGCCCCAGCATTTT. Translating gives CASNRSRQIYSNQPQHF.

The chain recombines TRBV10-1 with TRBJ2-7; D gene unclear. Germline V lookup: CDR1 WNHNN, CDR2 SYGVQD (reference sequence). The CDR3 runs 13 residues. The CDR3 protein is CAFRNRLSYEQYF. The CDR3 region has the DNA TGCGCTTTCCGGAACAGACTCTCCTACGAGCAGTACTTC.

The chain uses TRBV20-1 and TRBJ1-1; maybe TRBD1 (5 bases). The CDR3 runs 11 residues. V was shortened by 5 bases and J by 8 bases, with 12 bases between the two germline ends. Germline V gives CDR1 DFQATT, CDR2 SNEGSKA (reference sequence). The CDR3 sequence is CSAVRDPEAFF. In nucleotides, the CDR3 is TGCAGTGCTGTCCGGGACCCCGAAGCTTTCTTT.

V usage is TRBV27 and J usage is TRBJ1-2; weak D call: TRBD1 (5 bases). CDR1 and CDR2 (germline): MNHEY, SMNVEV (reference sequence). The CDR3 covers 13 residues. Trimming stripped 5 bases from V and 5 bases from J, with 12 bases between. CDR3 bases: TGTGCCAGCAGTCGGGACGGATATTATGGCTACACCTTC. Protein sequence: CASSRDGYYGYTF.

The chain joins TRBV5-1 to TRBJ2-3; D is unclear. Germline assignment: CDR1 SGHRS and CDR2 YFSETQ. CDR3 length equals 12 residues. The V end was cut by 2 bases, the J end by 2 bases, with 3 bases between. The CDR3 loop reads CASSFPTDTQYF. The CDR3 DNA reads TGCGCCAGCAGCTTCCCCACAGATACGCAGTATTTT.

With respect to this clone: An end of the junction differs from the germline gene, which may be a read error. The same CDR3 is also encoded by other DNA sequences in this sample. The genes are TRBV7-9 and TRBJ2-7; D might be TRBD2 (5 bases). The CDR3 loop spans 15 amino acids. Germline CDR1 reads SEHNR; CDR2 reads FQNEAQ (reference sequence). The CDR3 sequence: CASSLMTGRPDEQYF. The CDR3 nucleotides read TGCGCCAGCAGCCTAATGACTGGGAGACCGGACGAGCAGTACTTC.

This clone has just a few counts. V is TRBV7-9 and J is TRBJ1-2, with D perhaps TRBD1 (6 bases). Germline V gene lookup returns CDR1 SEHNR and CDR2 FQNEAQ (reference sequence). This CDR3 is 14 amino acids long. Trimming stripped 1 base from V and 7 bases from J, with 13 bases between. CDR3 region: CASSLDPTGFGYTF. The CDR3 bases are TGTGCCAGCAGCTTAGACCCTACAGGGTTTGGCTACACCTTC.

The CDR3 here is CASSYGQKEQYF. CDR3 nucleotides: TGTGCCAGCAGTTACGGACAGAAAGAGCAGTACTTC. The chain couples TRBV6-5 to TRBJ2-7; a possible D gene is TRBD1 (6 bases). Germline CDR1 and CDR2: MNHEY and SVGAGI. Trimming removed 2 bases from V and 7 bases from J, with 9 bases in between. The CDR3 is made up of 12 amino acids.

The chain is built from TRBV5-1 and TRBJ1-3, with D hard to call. CDR3 length equals 13 residues. Trimming removed 4 bases at V and 4 bases at J, with 9 bases between. Germline-derived CDR1 and CDR2 are SGHRS and YFSETQ. This CDR3 is CASSIGAGNTIYF. The CDR3 DNA is TGCGCCAGCAGCATAGGCGCCGGAAACACCATATATTTT. Full variable domain (rest looked up from reference TRBV5-1 and TRBJ1-3): KAGVTQTPRYLIKTRGQQVTLSCSPISGHRSVSWYQQTPGQGLQFLFEYFSETQRNKGNFPGRFSGRQFSNSRSEMNVSTLELGDSALYLCASSIGAGNTIYFGEGSWLTVV.

This chain uses TRBV6-6 with TRBJ2-7; D unclear. The germline CDR1 and CDR2 sequences are MNHNY and SVGAGI (reference sequence). The CDR3 is made up of 12 amino acids. Deletions cut 9 bases from V and 2 bases from J, with 11 bases between. CDR3 sequence: CASRGETYEQYF. The DNA for the CDR3 is TGTGCCAGTCGTGGCGAGACCTACGAGCAGTACTTC.

The genes are TRBV7-6 and TRBJ2-3; 9 bases align to TRBD1. Germline V CDR1 and CDR2: SGHVS, FNYEAQ. J gave up 3 bases and V 3 bases, and 1 base lay outside the gene matches. This CDR3 comprises 14 residues. CDR3 DNA: TGTGCCAGCAGCTTGGACAGGGGAACAGATACGCAGTATTTT. Translating it yields CASSLDRGTDTQYF.

The V call is TRBV6-5, the J call TRBJ1-1; D remains unclear. V lost 0 bases and J lost 2, with 7 bases in between. Germline assignment: CDR1 MNHEY and CDR2 SVGAGI. The CDR3 loop spans 14 amino acids. The CDR3 is CASSYSLVNTEAFF. CDR3 nucleotide sequence: TGTGCCAGCAGTTACTCCCTAGTTAACACTGAAGCTTTCTTT.